This is a list of T cell receptor beta chains from one sample in a study of cytomegalovirus exposure and HLA in healthy donors. Sequencing used immunoSEQ multiplex PCR; TCRdb keeps in-frame clones, though not all of them. The data hold approximately 72,000 clones, with about 66% observed a single time. The sample consisted of PBMCs. The source of these receptors is a man in his forties or fifties in good health and CMV-seropositive. Both conserved end residues are part of each CDR3. D genes are given only for firm matches. Clone size appears in some rows only: once, few, many, or a class for an expanded clone.

D gene: .
V gene: TRBV2
clone size: .
J gene: TRBJ1-3
CDR3 DNA: TGTGCCAGCAAGGGGGGGAGCTCTGGAAACACCATATATTTT
CDR3 protein: CASKGGSSGNTIYF

D gene: TRBD1
V gene: TRBV18
clone size: .
J gene: TRBJ1-5
CDR3 DNA: TGTGCCAGCTCATCAGGGACAGTCAATCAGCCCCAGCATTTT
CDR3 protein: CASSSGTVNQPQHF

D gene: .
V gene: TRBV7-8
clone size: .
J gene: TRBJ1-1
CDR3 DNA: TGTGCCAGCAGCCCGATAGTCGTGAACACTGAAGCTTTCTTT
CDR3 protein: CASSPIVVNTEAFF

D gene: .
V gene: TRBV7-3
clone size: few
J gene: TRBJ1-2
CDR3 DNA: TGTGCCAGCAGCCTTGGACAGACCTATGGCTACACCTTC
CDR3 protein: CASSLGQTYGYTF

D gene: .
V gene: TRBV18
clone size: .
J gene: TRBJ1-4
CDR3 DNA: TGTGCCAGCTCAACCCCCGCGGGTGGATACGAAAAACTGTTTTTT
CDR3 protein: CASSTPAGGYEKLFF

D gene: .
V gene: TRBV14
clone size: .
J gene: TRBJ1-2
CDR3 DNA: TGTGCCAGCAGCCAGTCCCAAAAAGGCTACACCTTC
CDR3 protein: CASSQSQKGYTF

D gene: .
V gene: TRBV6-1
clone size: .
J gene: TRBJ2-3
CDR3 DNA: TGTGCCACCACTATGAGGGCCACAGATACGCAGTATTTT
CDR3 protein: CATTMRATDTQYF

D gene: TRBD1
V gene: TRBV14
clone size: .
J gene: TRBJ1-1
CDR3 DNA: TGTGCCAGCAGCCACTTAGACAGGGACACTGAAGCTTTCTTT
CDR3 protein: CASSHLDRDTEAFF

D gene: .
V gene: TRBV27
clone size: .
J gene: TRBJ2-7
CDR3 DNA: TGTGCCAGCAGTTTATCCCCCCCGAGGCAGTCCAACTACGAGCAGTACTTC
CDR3 protein: CASSLSPPRQSNYEQYF

D gene: .
V gene: TRBV7-2
clone size: .
J gene: TRBJ2-7
CDR3 DNA: TGTGCCAGCAGTGGGTGGCGGGGGCCAGGTAACGAGCAGTACTTC
CDR3 protein: CASSGWRGPGNEQYF

D gene: .
V gene: TRBV29-1
clone size: .
J gene: TRBJ1-5
CDR3 DNA: TGCAGCGTGAAGGACAGCCTTAATCAGCCCCAGCATTTT
CDR3 protein: CSVKDSLNQPQHF

D gene: .
V gene: TRBV12-5
clone size: .
J gene: TRBJ2-2
CDR3 DNA: TGTGCTAGTGGTTTGGTTAAGCTTGACTGGGAGCTGTTTTTT
CDR3 protein: CASGLVKLDWELFF

D gene: .
V gene: TRBV18
clone size: .
J gene: TRBJ2-7
CDR3 DNA: TGTGCCAGCTACTCAAATTCCGGACAGGAGGGCCTGGGGCCGACCTACGAGCAGTACTTC
CDR3 protein: CASYSNSGQEGLGPTYEQYF

D gene: TRBD1
V gene: TRBV7-2
clone size: .
J gene: TRBJ2-7
CDR3 DNA: TGTGCCAGCAGCCAACGGACAGGGGGGTACAGCTCCTACGAGCAGTACTTC
CDR3 protein: CASSQRTGGYSSYEQYF

D gene: TRBD2
V gene: TRBV12-5
clone size: .
J gene: TRBJ2-1
CDR3 DNA: TGTGCTAGTGGTTTGGTAGCGGGGGGAGTCTACAATGAGCAGTTCTTC
CDR3 protein: CASGLVAGGVYNEQFF

D gene: .
V gene: TRBV15
clone size: few
J gene: TRBJ2-6
CDR3 DNA: TGTGCCACCAGCAGAGATACAGTCTCTGGGGCCAACGTCCTGACTTTC
CDR3 protein: CATSRDTVSGANVLTF

D gene: .
V gene: TRBV5-6
clone size: .
J gene: TRBJ2-2
CDR3 DNA: TGTGCCAGCAGCTTGGACTCCGGGGAGCTGTTTTTT
CDR3 protein: CASSLDSGELFF

D gene: .
V gene: TRBV6-1
clone size: .
J gene: TRBJ2-7
CDR3 DNA: TGTGCCAGCAGACCGGGTCAGGGCCCCTACGAGCAGTACTTC
CDR3 protein: CASRPGQGPYEQYF

D gene: .
V gene: TRBV28
clone size: .
J gene: TRBJ1-1
CDR3 DNA: TGTGCCAGCAGTTTAAACAGGAGGAACACTGAAGCTTTCTTT
CDR3 protein: CASSLNRRNTEAFF

D gene: .
V gene: TRBV30
clone size: .
J gene: TRBJ1-6
CDR3 DNA: TGTGCCTGGACACATACTAATTCACCCCTCCACTTT
CDR3 protein: CAWTHTNSPLHF

D gene: TRBD1
V gene: TRBV19
clone size: .
J gene: TRBJ2-2
CDR3 DNA: TGTGCCAGTAGCAACAGGGGCACCGGGGAGCTGTTTTTT
CDR3 protein: CASSNRGTGELFF

D gene: TRBD1
V gene: TRBV28
clone size: .
J gene: TRBJ2-3
CDR3 DNA: TGTGCCACAAGACAGGGTAGCACAGATACGCAGTATTTT
CDR3 protein: CATRQGSTDTQYF

D gene: .
V gene: TRBV7-2
clone size: .
J gene: TRBJ2-5
CDR3 DNA: TGTGCCAGCAGCTTAGTTCATCGGGGAGAGACCCAGTACTTC
CDR3 protein: CASSLVHRGETQYF

D gene: TRBD2
V gene: TRBV6-5
clone size: few
J gene: TRBJ2-3
CDR3 DNA: TGTGCCAGCAGTTACTCGGGACTAGCGTCGGATACGCAGTATTTT
CDR3 protein: CASSYSGLASDTQYF

D gene: .
V gene: TRBV7-2
clone size: .
J gene: TRBJ2-1
CDR3 DNA: TGTGCCAGCAGCTTAGTACGTACAGGGAACAATGAGCAGTTCTTC
CDR3 protein: CASSLVRTGNNEQFF

D gene: TRBD1
V gene: TRBV4-3
clone size: .
J gene: TRBJ2-1
CDR3 DNA: TGCGCCAGCAGCCTAGGGACAGCCTCCAACAATGAGCAGTTCTTC
CDR3 protein: CASSLGTASNNEQFF

D gene: TRBD1
V gene: TRBV19
clone size: once
J gene: TRBJ2-5
CDR3 DNA: TGTGCCAGTAGTGACAGGGTTCAAGAGACCCAGTACTTC
CDR3 protein: CASSDRVQETQYF

D gene: TRBD1
V gene: TRBV7-9
clone size: .
J gene: TRBJ2-3
CDR3 DNA: TGTGCCAGCAGCCATAGGGACAGAGGGATTACAGATACGCAGTATTTT
CDR3 protein: CASSHRDRGITDTQYF

D gene: .
V gene: TRBV12-2
clone size: few
J gene: TRBJ2-7
CDR3 DNA: TGTGCAAGTCGCTCCCATCGGACAGGGGCTACCTACGAGCAGTACTTC
CDR3 protein: CASRSHRTGATYEQYF

D gene: TRBD2
V gene: TRBV5-1
clone size: once
J gene: TRBJ2-3
CDR3 DNA: TGCGCCAGCAGTAGCGGGGGGGCCGGTGATACGCAGTATTTT
CDR3 protein: CASSSGGAGDTQYF

D gene: TRBD1
V gene: TRBV7-2
clone size: .
J gene: TRBJ1-4
CDR3 DNA: TGTGCCAGCAGCTCCGCTCCGGGACAGTTAGAGAAACTGTTTTTT
CDR3 protein: CASSSAPGQLEKLFF

D gene: .
V gene: TRBV14
clone size: .
J gene: TRBJ1-2
CDR3 DNA: TGTGCCAGCAGCGAACAGGGCTATGGCTACACCTTC
CDR3 protein: CASSEQGYGYTF

D gene: .
V gene: TRBV5-1
clone size: .
J gene: TRBJ1-1
CDR3 DNA: TGCGCCAGCAGCCCCGGGACAACGAACACTGAAGCTTTCTTT
CDR3 protein: CASSPGTTNTEAFF

D gene: .
V gene: TRBV12-5
clone size: once
J gene: TRBJ1-5
CDR3 DNA: TGTGCTAGTGGTTTGGACCGACAGTTCTATAGCAATCAGCCCCAGCATTTT
CDR3 protein: CASGLDRQFYSNQPQHF

D gene: .
V gene: TRBV18
clone size: .
J gene: TRBJ1-2
CDR3 DNA: TGTGCCAGCTCACCAATTCAGGGGAGCTATGGCTACACCTTC
CDR3 protein: CASSPIQGSYGYTF

D gene: TRBD1
V gene: TRBV11-3
clone size: .
J gene: TRBJ2-4
CDR3 DNA: TGTGCCAGCAGCTTTGCGACAGGGATTCGGGGCAAAAACATTCAGTACTTC
CDR3 protein: CASSFATGIRGKNIQYF

D gene: TRBD1
V gene: TRBV6-5
clone size: few
J gene: TRBJ1-1
CDR3 DNA: TGTGCCAGCAGTTACTCGGGACAGGAGGAAGCTTTCTTT
CDR3 protein: CASSYSGQEEAFF

D gene: .
V gene: TRBV9
clone size: .
J gene: TRBJ1-5
CDR3 DNA: TGTGCCAGCAGCGTAGGGCGGGGGCCCAATCAGCCCCAGCATTTT
CDR3 protein: CASSVGRGPNQPQHF

D gene: .
V gene: TRBV7-9
clone size: .
J gene: TRBJ1-1
CDR3 DNA: TGTTCCAGCAGCTTGAGTAGAGGGGAAGCTTTCTTT
CDR3 protein: CSSSLSRGEAFF

D gene: TRBD2
V gene: TRBV14
clone size: .
J gene: TRBJ2-3
CDR3 DNA: TGTGCCAGCAGCCAGATAGCGGGGGGGCAAGATACGCAGTATTTT
CDR3 protein: CASSQIAGGQDTQYF

D gene: TRBD1
V gene: TRBV7-2
clone size: .
J gene: TRBJ2-1
CDR3 DNA: TGTGCCAGCAGCCCGACAGGGGGCCGATACAATGAGCAGTTCTTC
CDR3 protein: CASSPTGGRYNEQFF

D gene: TRBD1
V gene: TRBV5-6
clone size: .
J gene: TRBJ1-4
CDR3 DNA: TGTGCCAGCAGCTTCGGGACAGCCAGTGGAGAAAAACTGTTTTTT
CDR3 protein: CASSFGTASGEKLFF

D gene: .
V gene: TRBV5-1
clone size: .
J gene: TRBJ2-2
CDR3 DNA: TGCGCCAGCAGCTTAGCCAACTCGGGCACCGGGGAGCTGTTTTTT
CDR3 protein: CASSLANSGTGELFF

D gene: .
V gene: TRBV7-5
clone size: .
J gene: TRBJ1-1
CDR3 DNA: TGTGCCAGAAGCTTAGCGGAGAACCCGGGACAGAAGACGGCTGAAGCTTTCTTT
CDR3 protein: CARSLAENPGQKTAEAFF

D gene: TRBD1
V gene: TRBV4-1
clone size: .
J gene: TRBJ1-1
CDR3 DNA: TGCGCCAGCAGCCACACCGTTGGACAGGGTGCTGAAGCTTTCTTT
CDR3 protein: CASSHTVGQGAEAFF

D gene: .
V gene: TRBV4-2
clone size: .
J gene: TRBJ1-4
CDR3 DNA: TGTGCCAGCAGCCAAGGGAGCAGGGAGGGGGAAAAACTGTTTTTT
CDR3 protein: CASSQGSREGEKLFF

D gene: TRBD2
V gene: TRBV9
clone size: .
J gene: TRBJ2-3
CDR3 DNA: TGTGCCAGCAGCGTGGGGGGGTTTTACACAGATACGCAGTATTTT
CDR3 protein: CASSVGGFYTDTQYF

D gene: TRBD1
V gene: TRBV4-1
clone size: .
J gene: TRBJ2-5
CDR3 DNA: TGCGCCAGCAGCCAGACCCACGGGACAGATAGGCTTGGTGAGACCCAGTACTTC
CDR3 protein: CASSQTHGTDRLGETQYF

D gene: .
V gene: TRBV2
clone size: .
J gene: TRBJ1-6
CDR3 DNA: TGTGCCAGCAGTGAATGGGTGGGGCGAAATTCACCCCTCCACTTT
CDR3 protein: CASSEWVGRNSPLHF

D gene: .
V gene: TRBV6-5
clone size: .
J gene: TRBJ1-1
CDR3 DNA: TGTGCCAGCAGTTACTCCTCGGGGTCTACGACCGAAGCTTTCTTT
CDR3 protein: CASSYSSGSTTEAFF

D gene: .
V gene: TRBV7-2
clone size: .
J gene: TRBJ1-1
CDR3 DNA: TGTGCCAGCAGCTTGTCCGCGGGGGAAGCTTTCTTT
CDR3 protein: CASSLSAGEAFF

D gene: .
V gene: TRBV14
clone size: .
J gene: TRBJ2-2
CDR3 DNA: TGTGCCAGCAGCCAAGATTTTCCCAGGGCGGGGACCGGGGAGCTGTTTTTT
CDR3 protein: CASSQDFPRAGTGELFF

D gene: .
V gene: TRBV9
clone size: once
J gene: TRBJ2-3
CDR3 DNA: TGTGCCAGCAGCGATGGCGGAACTCCCACAGATACGCAGTATTTT
CDR3 protein: CASSDGGTPTDTQYF